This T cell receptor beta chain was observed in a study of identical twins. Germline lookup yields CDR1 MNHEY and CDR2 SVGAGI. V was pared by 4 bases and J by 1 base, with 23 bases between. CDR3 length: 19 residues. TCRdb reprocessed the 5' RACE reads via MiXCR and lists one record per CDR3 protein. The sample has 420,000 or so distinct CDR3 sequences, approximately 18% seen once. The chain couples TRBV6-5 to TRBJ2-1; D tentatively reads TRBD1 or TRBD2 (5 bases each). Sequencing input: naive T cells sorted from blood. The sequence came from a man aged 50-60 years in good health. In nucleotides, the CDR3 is TGTGCCAGCAGTTCCCTCCGGGACCGTTGGCGTATATCCTACAATGAGCAGTTCTTC. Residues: CASSSLRDRWRISYNEQFF.